This section outlines one TCR beta chain sequence together with its context. It lacks a known antigen. No quality values exist for individual bases; no much larger clone is one base distant. The protocol used for the library was the immunoSEQ multiplex PCR assay. A mixture of 60 forward primers for TCR Vbeta segments and 13 reverse primers for TCR Jbeta segments was used in the multiplex PCR. Amplification of the CDR3 region of rearranged TCR beta genes was performed with a multiplex PCR assay on genomic DNA. The Illumina HiSeq System was used to sequence the amplified TCR beta libraries as 87-base-pair reads. The authors processed their data as follows. A later analysis counted about 76 million unique TCR beta chains across the 600 to 850 repertoires, and some 12 million of these chains were shared by at least two donors. Raw reads were error-corrected and collapsed into unique sequences with a nearest-neighbor algorithm that merged closely related sequences to remove PCR and sequencing errors. Alignment of CDR3 sequences to IMGT reference sequences was used to assign V, D and J gene segments. For a sequence to be retained, at least a six-nucleotide match to both a V gene segment and a J gene segment was required. A rearrangement counted as productive if the CDR3 had no stop codons and remained in frame with V and J, and every other rearrangement counted as non-productive. Following IMGT convention, CDR3 was defined as the stretch from the second conserved V-encoded cysteine up to the conserved J-encoded phenylalanine. In an earlier analysis of just under 600 of the donors, sequences lacking an unambiguous match to a single V gene segment were excluded. In an earlier analysis of around 590 of the donors, a V segment was called functional when productive rearrangements were above 56.7%, and segregating when the standard deviation between donors exceeded 5%. A statistical classification framework was built for diagnosing cytomegalovirus status from the catalog of TCR beta chain sequences. In a later analysis, V and J genes were assigned by comparing TCR nucleotide sequences against IMGT/GENE-DB human TR gene sequences. Using the TCRdist pipeline, a later analysis assigned CDR3 sequences along with most-parsimonious VDJ recombination scenarios. In a later analysis, each TCR beta chain was defined by its CDR3 amino acid sequence together with its V-gene family, and reads without a unique V-gene family were excluded. In a later analysis, fewer than 600 highly shared, low-generation-probability nucleotide sequences were removed to address suspected cross-contamination and a sequencing artifact. In a later analysis, a clonal expansion index was calculated for each public chain from normalized within-repertoire ranks of inferred template counts. Generation probabilities in a later analysis came from a VDJ recombination model fitted to out-of-frame rearrangements, and those results were checked against IGoR. In a later analysis, hypergeometric tests were used to score TCR-TCR, TCR-HLA and TCR-CMV co-occurrence, with a repertoire-size bias correction applied to TCR pairs. A later analysis estimated false discovery rates by permuting HLA or CMV assignments 20 times. A later analysis grouped co-occurring TCRs with DBSCAN, adding TCRdist sequence similarity when clustering within HLA-allele-positive subsets. Repertoires with fewer than 30,000 or more than 120,000 public chains, plus five repertoires with anomalous nucleotide sharing, were excluded from co-occurrence clustering. The table comes from immuneACCESS by way of TCRdb, which keeps in-frame sequences with V and J called. Part of the clones is missing from these tables; in studies checked, under half for an unresolved V gene and the rest for unknown reasons. V and J calls and clone size are as listed in that table; D and trimming were resolved from the DNA. Across this sample there are 200,000 or so clones, with about 79% seen only once. Clones ranked in the top ten supply 0.098% of the sample.

For CDR1 and CDR2, the germline V gene lists SGHAT and FQNNGV. The CDR3, cysteine through phenylalanine, is 19 amino acids long. Just CDR3 DNA is preserved here, 57 bases in frame from base 1. V loses 3 bases at its end and J loses 2 bases; junction bases beyond the gene matches: 12. The cohort consisted of 650 to 850 healthy bone marrow donors. All cohort members were sampled while nominally healthy, although unrecorded immune exposures were likely present. The donor was CMV seronegative and belonged to the group of several hundred seronegative cohort members. Every donor gave a peripheral blood sample, and the peripheral blood mononuclear cells from that sample were used for TCR beta sequencing. The Qiagen DNeasy Blood Extraction Kit was used to extract genomic DNA from the blood cell samples. This sample stems from a study of cytomegalovirus exposure and HLA in healthy donors (dated by TCRdb to about 2017). Concerning the study at large: According to an earlier analysis of 550 to 750 of the donors, about 179 million T cells yielded roughly 110 million unique TCR beta sequences and about 280 Gb of sequence data. An early release that covered approximately 600 HLA-typed donors contained approximately 320 gigabases of sequencing data and tens of millions of unique TCR sequences. Of the approximately 400 genotyped donors, 81% fell in the genetic ancestry cluster associated with self-reported Caucasian donors. The aim of the study was to test whether cataloging public T cell receptors could identify signatures of past pathogen exposure. Using immunosequencing, the study profiled T cell repertoires from about 610 subjects and related those repertoires to cytomegalovirus serostatus. Along with the approximately 700-subject first cohort, a separate validation cohort of some 130 different subjects was used. To predict cytomegalovirus infection status, the study brought together high-throughput TCR immunosequencing, statistical association of individual TCRs with disease status, and machine learning. In a later analysis, previously published TCR beta repertoires from several hundred donors were re-analyzed and high-resolution HLA genotyping was added so that TCR occurrence patterns could be studied. In the later analysis, no new phenotypic data were used to find candidate immune exposures; instead, reliance was placed on TCR beta sequences and their occurrence across donors. In an earlier analysis of 550 to 700 of the donors, high-throughput TCR beta sequencing was used to judge whether each TCR beta V gene segment behaved as functional or pseudogenic. Alongside the repertoire data, information on donor age, sex, ethnicity and CMV serostatus was compiled. In a later genetic analysis, genome-wide SNP genotypes for about 55% of the 666 donors were used, and that subset was treated as a discovery cohort. Every repertoire in the discovery cohort had been generated on one and the same sequencing platform. HLA typing covered class I and class II loci at four-digit resolution. Typing coverage varied by locus: about 620-630 donors for A, B, C, DRB1 and DQB1; approximately 500 for DQA1; about 590 for DPA1; under 490 for DPB1. Because of strong linkage in the cohort, roughly 5 DR-DQ haplotypes were treated as single units for association and clustering. Among about 360 genotyped donors of the cohort, an average of about 240,000 unique TCR beta nucleotide sequences were sequenced per donor, roughly a sixth of them non-productive.

On the study overall, not on this receptor specifically: A later analysis found that most CMV-associated TCR beta chains appeared HLA-restricted, with HLA associations seemingly driven largely by CMV exposure. CMV serostatus was the only immune exposure information available for the cohort. In an earlier analysis of about 600 of the donors, most TCR beta V segments appeared in productive rearrangements about 87% or about 30% of the time, broadly matching IMGT annotations. The 87-base-pair reads could not distinguish some IMGT-functional V segments, including TRBV6-2 and TRBV6-3, so those segments were excluded. This cohort had only TCR beta chains sequenced, and the lack of alpha or paired-chain data limited which features could be detected. It was suggested by the authors that the approach could potentially be generalized to other disease states and immunological phenotypes. According to a later analysis, TCR association rates differed among HLA loci, with DRB1 alleles showing the most associated TCRs and HLA-C alleles showing the fewest. A cluster of highly shared sequence variants was judged likely to represent a technical artifact of the sequencing pipeline. HLA typing was unavailable for some donors at each locus, so association tests used only the typed subset. Three of the identified cytomegalovirus-associated TCR beta chains were confirmed in vitro to be specific for cytomegalovirus antigens. Compared with the approximately 710-donor mean, donors in an Asian-associated ancestry cluster had fewer N-insertions in productive TCRs, according to a later genetic analysis. A later genetic analysis associated a missense DCLRE1C variant with V-gene and J-gene trimming of TCR beta chains, and an independent cohort replicated the association. Roughly uniform sequencing depth across donors was assumed in presence/absence analyses, although this assumption may not hold. A later analysis reported that several top co-occurrence clusters appeared linked to parvovirus B19, influenza, CMV and Epstein-Barr virus. The study gave a list of 150 to 200 TCR beta chains associated with cytomegalovirus. Correlated functional status among segregating V segments might reflect linkage disequilibrium, but an unknown experimental factor could not be ruled out. A further reported finding was that TCR beta sequences accurately predicted the HLA-A and HLA-B alleles for most subjects in the first cohort. The earlier analysis of 587 of the donors excluded fewer than 20 rarely observed V segments, including chromosome 9 orphons, because counts were too low. A later analysis found that HLA-associated TCR beta chains were more clonally expanded and had lower generation probabilities than equally common non-associated chains. A later analysis associated about 18,000 TCR beta sequences with specific HLA alleles at a false discovery rate of 0.05. Most TCR sequences were observed very rarely across donors, whereas some public TCRs were present in many individuals. The classifier was reported to diagnose cytomegalovirus status with high specificity and sensitivity in both the original and validation cohorts. When HLA alleles, especially DR and DQ, strongly co-occurred, attributing TCR associations to individual alleles was difficult.

This receptor was identified in a boy younger than 10 in good health and CMV-seronegative. The V and J genes are TRBV11-2 and TRBJ2-2; TRBD1 lines up with 10 middle nucleotides. The sequenced material came from PBMCs. For the CDR3, the sequence is CASSLKEGQGPLNTGELFF. The nucleotide sequence reads TGTGCCAGCAGCTTGAAAGAGGGACAGGGGCCGTTAAACACCGGGGAGCTGTTTTTT.